The 20 T cell receptor beta chains presented below share a single source sample, sequenced in a study of shared clonotypes between healthy human individuals (dated by TCRdb to about 2020). Library creation used the immunoSEQ multiplex PCR assay. TCRdb re-hosts the immuneACCESS table, in-frame sequences only. Its copies lack some clones; in the studies checked, an unresolved V gene accounts for under half of them, and the cause for the rest is not known. Across this sample there are around 1.9 million clones, with just over 90% seen only once. In total, the top ten clones hold approximately 1.7% of the sample. CD8 naive samples were CD45RO-negative cells positively selected for CCR7, giving a CD45RA+CCR7+ population that excluded TemRA cells. Specimen: naive CD8+ T cells from PBMCs. Per the publication, the cell subset or site label means: CD45RA+CCR7+. Every receptor here comes from a man aged 18 to 29 in good health. Some clones in this sample may be carry-over from other donors' samples.

The V call is TRBV28, the J call TRBJ2-7; 9 nucleotides agree with TRBD1. The CDR3 loop spans 15 amino acids. Germline trimming cut 4 bases from V and 0 bases from J; bases unmatched to any gene: 4. Germline CDR1 MDHEN, CDR2 SYDVKM. CDR3 residues: CASSWDRDYSYEQYF. The CDR3 bases are TGTGCCAGCAGTTGGGACAGGGACTACTCCTACGAGCAGTACTTC.

In this sample, this clone turned up a few times. This chain joins TRBV10-3 and TRBJ1-1; 7 bases are a match to TRBD1. Per the germline V gene, CDR1 is ENHRY and CDR2 is SYGVKD. CDR3 length: 14 residues. Trimming removed 9 bases from V and 4 bases from J; junction bases left unmatched: 11. The CDR3 DNA reads TGTGCCATTAGACCGCAAGGGGGCCGCACTGAAGCTTTCTTT. Protein product: CAIRPQGGRTEAFF.

The table lists this clone with a count of one. V gene TRBV4-1 combines with J gene TRBJ2-7; the match to TRBD2 covers 7 bases. Trimming took 3 bases from V and 0 from J; bases not matched to a gene: 8. The CDR3 extends over 16 amino acids. Germline lookup yields CDR1 MGHRA and CDR2 YSYEKL. The CDR3 loop reads CASSQRPGTNSYEQYF. The CDR3 DNA reads TGCGCCAGCAGCCAGAGACCCGGGACTAACTCCTACGAGCAGTACTTC.

The chain uses TRBV7-9 and TRBJ1-1, with 7 bases lining up with TRBD1. This CDR3 is built from 15 residues. Germline V CDR1 and CDR2: SEHNR, FQNEAQ (reference sequence). Trimming took 1 base from V and 5 from J; bases not matched to a gene: 7. CDR3 residues: CASSLEVRGWTEAFF. CDR3 DNA: TGTGCCAGCAGCTTAGAGGTCAGGGGGTGGACTGAAGCTTTCTTT.

The rearrangement links TRBV21-1 to TRBJ1-5; the DNA was not compared with TRBD1, the D call given in the table. TRBV21-1 is annotated as a pseudogene. This CDR3 spans 18 amino acids. CDR3 bases: TGTGCCAGCAGCAACAAGAAGGAGGGCGGGACAGGGGATCAGCCCCAGCATTTT. This codes for CASSNKKEGGTGDQPQHF.

This clone has just one count. This rearrangement joins TRBV9 to TRBJ1-2, with TRBD1 matching 7 bases. The length of the CDR3 is 14 residues. Trimming removed 3 bases from V and 5 bases from J; junction bases left unmatched: 7. Looked up from germline, CDR1 is SGDLS and CDR2 is YYNGEE. For the CDR3, the DNA is TGTGCCAGCAGCGCTACCGGGACAGATTATGGCTACACCTTC. It yields the protein CASSATGTDYGYTF.

The chain recombines TRBV4-3 with TRBJ2-7; TRBD2 matches 8 bases. J lost 3 bases, V lost 0 bases, and 16 bases had no gene match. Per the germline V gene, CDR1 is LGHNA and CDR2 is YSLEER. The CDR3 contains 19 residues. The CDR3 protein is CASSQDFPVAGPPNYEQYF. The CDR3 region has the DNA TGCGCCAGCAGCCAAGATTTCCCGGTAGCGGGGCCCCCGAACTACGAGCAGTACTTC.

The chain combines TRBV6-5 with TRBJ1-1; D is uncertain. Trimming removed 0 bases from V and 6 bases from J, with 8 bases in between. CDR3 length: 13 amino acids. The germline CDR1 and CDR2 sequences are MNHEY and SVGAGI. The CDR3 region has the DNA TGTGCCAGCAGTTACTCGTCGACTTCTGAAGCTTTCTTT. Its protein is CASSYSSTSEAFF.

The chain uses TRBV14 and TRBJ2-7, with TRBD2 identical over 7 bases. Germline CDR1 is SGHDN and CDR2 is FVKESK. The CDR3 contains 15 residues. With 4 bases clipped from V and 9 bases from J, the junction kept 15 bases outside the gene matches. The CDR3 DNA reads as TGTGCCAGCAGCCGAGTGAGCGGGACCATTTTCGGGCAGTACTTC. Translation: CASSRVSGTIFGQYF.

The rearrangement links TRBV5-4 to TRBJ2-7, with 9 bases identical to TRBD2. V was clipped by 1 base and J by 7 bases; unmatched bases: 9. Germline CDR1 reads SGHNT; CDR2 reads YYREEE (reference sequence). This CDR3 has 15 amino acids. The CDR3 region is CASSLLMAGGREQYF. As DNA, the CDR3 is TGTGCCAGCAGCTTGCTCATGGCGGGAGGGAGGGAGCAGTACTTC.

Worth noting for this clone: At the DNA level, this CDR3 is encoded by other sequences in the same sample as well. This chain uses TRBV11-2 with TRBJ2-7; D unresolved. The V end lost 1 base, the J end lost 4 bases, and 5 bases lay between the germline ends. Germline assignment: CDR1 SGHAT and CDR2 FQNNGV. This CDR3 is built from 12 residues. In nucleotides, the CDR3 is TGTGCCAGCAGCTTAGTAGGGTACGAGCAGTACTTC. Residues: CASSLVGYEQYF.

The CDR3 reads CASRPLAGGTQETQYF. As DNA, the CDR3 is TGTGCCAGCAGACCTCTAGCGGGAGGGACCCAAGAGACCCAGTACTTC. The chain has TRBV27 and TRBJ2-5, with 12 bases aligning to TRBD2. The CDR3 totals 16 residues. Looked up from germline, CDR1 is MNHEY and CDR2 is SMNVEV (reference sequence). V dropped 6 bases and J dropped 1; count of bases not matched to a gene: 6.

This clone was counted a single time. This sequence joins TRBV4-1 and TRBJ2-3; D remains ambiguous. Germline V lookup: CDR1 MGHRA, CDR2 YSYEKL. The CDR3 extends over 16 amino acids. V gave up 1 base and J gave up 2 bases, with 13 bases separating them. The DNA for the CDR3 is TGCGCCAGCAGCCAAGTTCCATTTGCGGTCACAGATACGCAGTATTTT. As protein: CASSQVPFAVTDTQYF.

The chain joins TRBV5-1 to TRBJ2-7; no firm D call. Germline assignment: CDR1 SGHRS and CDR2 YFSETQ. V was shortened by 0 bases and J by 0 bases, with 13 bases between the two germline ends. The CDR3 is 16 amino acids. The chain's CDR3 is CASSLAAPISSYEQYF. The CDR3 DNA reads as TGCGCCAGCAGCTTGGCGGCCCCTATAAGCTCCTACGAGCAGTACTTC.

CDR3 amino acids: CASSPQAGGPVLSSYEQYF. The CDR3 nucleotides are TGTGCCAGCTCACCACAGGCAGGGGGCCCGGTCCTCAGCTCCTACGAGCAGTACTTC. V and J are TRBV18 and TRBJ2-7; 8 bases line up with TRBD1. Per the germline V gene, CDR1 is KGHSH and CDR2 is LQKENI. After removal of 1 base from V and 0 bases from J, the junction contained 14 bases not matched to a gene. The CDR3 extends over 19 amino acids.

This sequence joins TRBV9 and TRBJ1-2; maybe TRBD1 (6 bases). This CDR3 is 14 amino acids long. CDR1 is SGDLS, CDR2 YYNGEE, per germline. V lost 0 bases to trimming and J lost 5 bases, with 11 bases between them. Written as DNA, the CDR3 is TGTGCCAGCAGCGTAGCTCGAACAGGGTATGGCTACACCTTC. It encodes CASSVARTGYGYTF.

This clone was observed a few times. The V gene is TRBV5-1, the J gene TRBJ1-1; 7 bases line up with TRBD1. After removal of 0 bases from V and 0 bases from J, the junction contained 5 bases not matched to a gene. The germline V gene encodes CDR1 SGHRS and CDR2 YFSETQ. The length of the CDR3 is 16 residues. The CDR3 sequence: CASSLASGTVNTEAFF. The CDR3 coding sequence is TGCGCCAGCAGCTTGGCCAGCGGGACAGTGAACACTGAAGCTTTCTTT.

This chain uses TRBV4-1 with TRBJ2-1, with D possibly TRBD2 on 5 matching bases. Germline assignment: CDR1 MGHRA and CDR2 YSYEKL. CDR3 size: 14 residues. Deletions cut 8 bases from V and 5 bases from J, with 16 bases between. The CDR3 reads CASGVLLADNEQFF. For the CDR3, the DNA is TGCGCCAGCGGTGTTCTGCTAGCCGACAATGAGCAGTTCTTC.

V gene TRBV4-1 combines with J gene TRBJ2-2; 10 bases are a match to TRBD1. The CDR3 totals 16 residues. Germline trimming cut 2 bases from V and 5 bases from J; bases unmatched to any gene: 5. Germline V lookup: CDR1 MGHRA, CDR2 YSYEKL. This CDR3 is CASSQYPGQGTGELFF. Here the CDR3 DNA reads TGCGCCAGCAGCCAATATCCGGGACAGGGGACCGGGGAGCTGTTTTTT.

The V gene is TRBV28, the J gene TRBJ2-7; 8 nucleotides agree with TRBD1. J gave up 4 bases and V 7 bases, and 12 bases lay outside the gene matches. Germline V lookup: CDR1 MDHEN, CDR2 SYDVKM. The CDR3 loop spans 15 amino acids. The CDR3 region is CASKHLPGGAYEQYF. The CDR3, as DNA: TGTGCCAGCAAACATTTGCCAGGGGGCGCTTACGAGCAGTACTTC. Full variable domain (remainder filled in from reference TRBV28 and TRBJ2-7): DVKVTQSSRYLVKRTGEKVFLECVQDMDHENMFWYRQDPGLGLRLIYFSYDVKMKEKGDIPEGYSVSREKKERFSLILESASTNQTSMYLCASKHLPGGAYEQYFGPGTRLTVT.